This T cell receptor beta chain originates from a study of blood T cell repertoires in COVID-19. Background on the study: From the United States, Italy and Spain came samples of acute and convalescent COVID-19. T cells, B-cell-depleted T cells, or PBMCs provided the cDNA or gDNA that served as material.

Data came from immunoSEQ multiplex PCR; TCRdb stores just in-frame clones and leaves some out. The table has 150,000 to 200,000 clones, approximately 79% seen once; the top ten hold less than 30%. The V end lost 1 base, the J end lost 3 bases, and 9 bases lay between the germline ends. This CDR3 contains 15 residues. Germline assignment: CDR1 SGHAT and CDR2 FQNNGV. Sequencing was done on a sample of peripheral blood. This clonotype originated in a woman between 65 and 79 years old with acute or convalescent COVID-19. V and J are TRBV11-2 and TRBJ2-2; D is perhaps TRBD1 (6 bases). CDR3: CASSLAGTYTGELFF. CDR3 sequence (DNA): TGTGCCAGCAGCTTAGCTGGGACATACACCGGGGAGCTGTTTTTT.